This T cell receptor beta chain was identified in a study of cytomegalovirus exposure and HLA in healthy donors. Details on this clone: Its antigen is undetermined.

Study results and limitations: Indistinguishable V segments, including TRBV6-2 and TRBV6-3, were excluded. Per a later analysis, HLA-associated TCR beta chains showed more clonal expansion than other, equally common TCR beta chains.

This cohort consisted of healthy bone marrow donors. CDR1 and CDR2 (germline): MDHEN, SYDVKM. Losses at the gene ends were 4 bases for V and 3 bases for J; bases not matched to a gene: 7. The length of the CDR3 is 15 residues. The primer mix had 60 Vbeta and 13 Jbeta primers. Method: immunoSEQ multiplex PCR; TCRdb's copy keeps in-frame clones and lacks some. The table has approximately 140,000 clones, just under 85% seen once. The sequence derives from a woman aged 35 to 49 in good health and CMV-seronegative. Sequenced input: PBMCs. V and J are TRBV28 and TRBJ2-3; TRBD2 matches 7 bases. The CDR3 sequence: CASSSGGGPTDTQYF. In nucleotides, the CDR3 is TGTGCCAGCAGTTCCGGGGGAGGGCCGACAGATACGCAGTATTTT.